This T cell receptor (beta chain) is from a study of shared clonotypes between healthy human individuals. Clones were read by immunoSEQ multiplex PCR, and TCRdb kept only the in-frame ones, dropping some. This sample has about 870,000 clones, with almost 95% found just once. Terminally differentiated effector memory CD45RA+ cells were excluded from the naive CD8 cells, which were CD45RO-negative and positively selected for CCR7. This CDR3 is 15 amino acids long. V dropped 4 bases and J dropped 0 bases, with 12 bases sitting between them. Germline CDR1 and CDR2: ENHRY and SYGVKD. The sequence was collected from a man between 25 and 39 years old in good health. The gene calls are TRBV10-3 and TRBJ1-1; tentative D call: TRBD1 (5 bases). The sample comprised naive CD8+ T cells sorted from blood. CDR3 coding DNA: TGTGCCATCAGTGCTCAGGGTACCTTGAACACTGAAGCTTTCTTT. It codes for CAISAQGTLNTEAFF.